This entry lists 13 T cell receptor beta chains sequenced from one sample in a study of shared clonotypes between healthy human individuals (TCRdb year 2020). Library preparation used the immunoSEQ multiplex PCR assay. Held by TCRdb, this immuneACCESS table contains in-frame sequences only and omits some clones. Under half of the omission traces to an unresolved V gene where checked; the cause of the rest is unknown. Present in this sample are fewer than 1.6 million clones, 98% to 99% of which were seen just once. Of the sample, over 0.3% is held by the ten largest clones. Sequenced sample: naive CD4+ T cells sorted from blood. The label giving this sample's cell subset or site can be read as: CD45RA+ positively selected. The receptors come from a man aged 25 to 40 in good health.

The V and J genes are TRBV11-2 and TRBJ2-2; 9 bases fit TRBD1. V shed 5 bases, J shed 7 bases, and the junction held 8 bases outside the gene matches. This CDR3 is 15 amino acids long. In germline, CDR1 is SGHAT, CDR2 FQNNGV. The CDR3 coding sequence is TGTGCCAGCAGCCCAACAGGGGGCAGTGGCGGGGAGCTGTTTTTT. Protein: CASSPTGGSGGELFF.

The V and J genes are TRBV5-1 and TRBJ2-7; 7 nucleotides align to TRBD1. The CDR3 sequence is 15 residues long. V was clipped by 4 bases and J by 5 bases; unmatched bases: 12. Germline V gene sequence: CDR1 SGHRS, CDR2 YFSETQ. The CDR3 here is CASSKGTVVLHEQYF. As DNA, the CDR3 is TGCGCCAGCAGCAAAGGGACAGTGGTCCTCCACGAGCAGTACTTC. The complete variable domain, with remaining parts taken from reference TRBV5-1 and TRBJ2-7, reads KAGVTQTPRYLIKTRGQQVTLSCSPISGHRSVSWYQQTPGQGLQFLFEYFSETQRNKGNFPGRFSGRQFSNSRSEMNVSTLELGDSALYLCASSKGTVVLHEQYFGPGTRLTVT.

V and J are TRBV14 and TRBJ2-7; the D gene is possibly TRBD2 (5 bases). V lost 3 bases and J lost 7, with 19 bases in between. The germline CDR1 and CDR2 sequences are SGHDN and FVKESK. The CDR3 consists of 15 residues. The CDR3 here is CASSQAGLPLMEQYF. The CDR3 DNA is TGTGCCAGCAGCCAGGCTGGACTCCCCCTTATGGAGCAGTACTTC.

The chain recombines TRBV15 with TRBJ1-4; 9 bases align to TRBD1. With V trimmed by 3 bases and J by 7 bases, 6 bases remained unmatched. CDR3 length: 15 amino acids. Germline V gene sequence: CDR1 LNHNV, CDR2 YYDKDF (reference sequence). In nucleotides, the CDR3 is TGTGCCACCAGCAGGGACAGGGGACGGGCTGAAAAACTGTTTTTT. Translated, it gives CATSRDRGRAEKLFF.

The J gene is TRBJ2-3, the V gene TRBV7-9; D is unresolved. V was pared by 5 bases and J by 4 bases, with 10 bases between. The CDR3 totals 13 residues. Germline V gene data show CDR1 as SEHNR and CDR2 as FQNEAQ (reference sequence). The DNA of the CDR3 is TGTGCCAGCAGCGCGGCAGGTTCAGATACGCAGTATTTT. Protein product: CASSAAGSDTQYF.

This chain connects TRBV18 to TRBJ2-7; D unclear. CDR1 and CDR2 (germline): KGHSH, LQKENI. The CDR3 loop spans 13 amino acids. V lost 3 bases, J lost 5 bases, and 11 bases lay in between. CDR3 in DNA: TGTGCCAGCTCACCGACCGGTTGGGACGAGCAGTACTTC. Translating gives CASSPTGWDEQYF.

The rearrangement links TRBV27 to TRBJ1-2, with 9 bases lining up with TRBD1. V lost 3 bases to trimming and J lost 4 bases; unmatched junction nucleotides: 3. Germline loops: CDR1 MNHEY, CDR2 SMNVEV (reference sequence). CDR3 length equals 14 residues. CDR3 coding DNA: TGTGCCAGCAGTTTCCAGACAGGGGGCTATGGCTACACCTTC. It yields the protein CASSFQTGGYGYTF.

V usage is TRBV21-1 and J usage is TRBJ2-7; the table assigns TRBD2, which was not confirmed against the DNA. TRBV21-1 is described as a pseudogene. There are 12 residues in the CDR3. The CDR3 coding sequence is TGTGCCAGCACCTCAACGGGTTACGAGCAGTACTTC. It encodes CASTSTGYEQYF.

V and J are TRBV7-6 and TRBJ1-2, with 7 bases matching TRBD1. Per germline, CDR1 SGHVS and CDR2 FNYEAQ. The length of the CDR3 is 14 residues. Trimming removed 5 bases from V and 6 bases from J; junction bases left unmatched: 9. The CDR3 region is CASSTRDSKDGYTF. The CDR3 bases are TGTGCCAGCAGCACAAGGGACAGTAAGGATGGCTACACCTTC.

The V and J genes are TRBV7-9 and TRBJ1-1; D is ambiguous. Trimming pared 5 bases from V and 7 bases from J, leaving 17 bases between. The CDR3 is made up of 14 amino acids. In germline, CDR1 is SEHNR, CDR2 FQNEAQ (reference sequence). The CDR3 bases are TGTGCCAGCAGCGCCGCCGGCGGCCTGCTTGAAGCTTTCTTT. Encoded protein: CASSAAGGLLEAFF.

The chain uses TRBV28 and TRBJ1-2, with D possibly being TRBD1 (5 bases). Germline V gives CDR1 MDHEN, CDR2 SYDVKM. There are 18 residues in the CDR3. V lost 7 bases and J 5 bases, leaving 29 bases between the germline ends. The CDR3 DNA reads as TGTGCCAGCATCAAGGGACTGGGAAGGGACCCTGCCATTTATGGCTACACCTTC. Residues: CASIKGLGRDPAIYGYTF.

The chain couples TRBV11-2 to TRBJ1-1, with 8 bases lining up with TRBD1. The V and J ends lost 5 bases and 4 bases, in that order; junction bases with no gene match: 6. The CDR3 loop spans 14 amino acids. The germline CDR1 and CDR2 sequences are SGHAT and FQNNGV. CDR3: CASSNPTGGTEAFF. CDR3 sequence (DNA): TGTGCCAGCAGCAACCCCACAGGGGGCACTGAAGCTTTCTTT.

CDR3 coding DNA: TGTGCCAGCAGTGAACAAGGGCGTACCGGGGAGCTGTTTTTT. This gives the protein CASSEQGRTGELFF. The chain uses TRBV6-1 and TRBJ2-2; D uncertain. Germline V gives CDR1 MNHNS, CDR2 SASEGT. V lost 2 bases and J 5 bases, leaving 9 bases between the germline ends. There are 14 residues in the CDR3.